This T cell receptor (beta chain) was recovered during a study of blood T cell repertoires in COVID-19. Study-level information: Samples representing acute and convalescent COVID-19 were sourced from the United States, Italy and Spain.

In the authors' workflow: Amplification of reference gene primers provided the estimated nucleated cell counts. Some clones are missing from TCRdb's copy, which holds only in-frame ones; the method was immunoSEQ multiplex PCR. From that table come the V and J calls and clone size; the DNA was used to work out D and trimming. The table includes some 200,000 clones, 75% to 85% detected once. The ends were cut back, 4 bases at V and 1 base at J, with 16 bases in the middle. The CDR3 consists of 16 residues. Germline CDR1 SNHLY, CDR2 FYNNEI. The TCR sequence derives from a woman aged 25 to 39 with COVID-19, enrolled during active disease. V gene TRBV2 combines with J gene TRBJ2-5; weak D call: TRBD1 (6 bases). Sequencing input: peripheral blood. CDR3 sequence (DNA): TGTGCCAGCAGTGGATTGATCAGGGGTTCCCAAGAGACCCAGTACTTC. It translates to CASSGLIRGSQETQYF.